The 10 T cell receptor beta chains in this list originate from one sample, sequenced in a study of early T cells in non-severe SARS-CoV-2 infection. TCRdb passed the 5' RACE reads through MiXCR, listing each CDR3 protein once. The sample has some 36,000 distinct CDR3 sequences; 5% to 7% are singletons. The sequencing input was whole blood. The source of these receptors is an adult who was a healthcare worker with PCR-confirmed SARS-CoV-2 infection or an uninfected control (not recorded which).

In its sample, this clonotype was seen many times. The CDR3 loop reads CASSPMTPGTQYF. DNA of the CDR3: TGTGCCAGCAGCCCTATGACGCCCGGGACCCAGTACTTC. V usage is TRBV11-2 and J usage is TRBJ2-5, with unresolved D. The V end was cut by 5 bases, the J end by 7 bases, with 14 bases between. Germline CDR1 SGHAT, CDR2 FQNNGV. The CDR3 has 13 amino acids.

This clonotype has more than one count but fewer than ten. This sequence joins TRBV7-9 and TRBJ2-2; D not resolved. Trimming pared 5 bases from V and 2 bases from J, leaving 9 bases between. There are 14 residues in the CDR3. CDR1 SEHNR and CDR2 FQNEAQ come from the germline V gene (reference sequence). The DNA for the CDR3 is TGTGCCAGCAGCAAGGACCAAAACACCGGGGAGCTGTTTTTT. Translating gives CASSKDQNTGELFF.

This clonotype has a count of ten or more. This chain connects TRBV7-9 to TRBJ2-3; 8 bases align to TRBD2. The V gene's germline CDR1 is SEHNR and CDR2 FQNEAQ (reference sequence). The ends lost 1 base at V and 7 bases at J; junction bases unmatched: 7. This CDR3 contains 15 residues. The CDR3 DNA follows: TGTGCCAGCAGCTTAGTATTGGGACTAGACCATACGCAGTATTTT. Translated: CASSLVLGLDHTQYF.

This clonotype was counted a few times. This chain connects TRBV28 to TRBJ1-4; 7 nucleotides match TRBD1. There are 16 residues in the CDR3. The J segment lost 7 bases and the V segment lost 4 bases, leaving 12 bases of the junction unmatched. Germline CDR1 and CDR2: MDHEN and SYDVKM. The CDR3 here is CASSSATGARLEKLFF. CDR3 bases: TGTGCCAGCAGTTCGGCCACAGGGGCCCGCCTTGAAAAACTGTTTTTT.

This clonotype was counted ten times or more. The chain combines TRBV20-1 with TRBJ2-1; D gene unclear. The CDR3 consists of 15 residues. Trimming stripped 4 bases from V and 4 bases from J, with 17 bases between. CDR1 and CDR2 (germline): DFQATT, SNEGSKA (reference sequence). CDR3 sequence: CSANPPDSAYNEQFF. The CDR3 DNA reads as TGCAGTGCTAACCCTCCCGATAGTGCGTACAATGAGCAGTTCTTC.

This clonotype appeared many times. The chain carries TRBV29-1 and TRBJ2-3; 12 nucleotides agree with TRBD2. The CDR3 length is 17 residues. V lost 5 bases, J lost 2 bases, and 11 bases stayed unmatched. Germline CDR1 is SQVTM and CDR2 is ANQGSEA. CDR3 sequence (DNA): TGCAGCGTTCTTGGACTAGCGGGGAGAAGGGCCACAGATACGCAGTATTTT. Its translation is CSVLGLAGRRATDTQYF.

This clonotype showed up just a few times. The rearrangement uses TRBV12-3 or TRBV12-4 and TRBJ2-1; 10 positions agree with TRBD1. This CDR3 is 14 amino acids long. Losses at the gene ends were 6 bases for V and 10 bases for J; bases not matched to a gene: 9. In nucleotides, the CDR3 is TGTGCCAGCAGCCGACAGGGGGCGCAACAGGAGCAGTTCTTC. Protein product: CASSRQGAQQEQFF.

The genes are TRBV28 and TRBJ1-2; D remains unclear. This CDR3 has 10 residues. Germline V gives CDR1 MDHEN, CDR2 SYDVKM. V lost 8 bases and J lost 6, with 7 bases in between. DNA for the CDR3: TGTGCCAGCGGTCGAAATGGCTACACCTTC. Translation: CASGRNGYTF.

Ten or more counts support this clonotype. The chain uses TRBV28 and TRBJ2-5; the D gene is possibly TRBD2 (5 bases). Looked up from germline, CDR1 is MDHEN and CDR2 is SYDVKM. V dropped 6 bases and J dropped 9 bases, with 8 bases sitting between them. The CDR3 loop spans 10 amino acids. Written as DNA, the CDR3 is TGTGCCAGCAGCCAGGAGGCCCAGTACTTC. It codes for CASSQEAQYF.

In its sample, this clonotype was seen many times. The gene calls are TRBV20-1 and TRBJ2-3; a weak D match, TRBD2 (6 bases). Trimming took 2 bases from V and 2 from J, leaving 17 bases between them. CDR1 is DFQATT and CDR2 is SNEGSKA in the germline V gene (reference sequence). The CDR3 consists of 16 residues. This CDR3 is CSARTALRELTDTQYF. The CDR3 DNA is TGCAGTGCTAGAACGGCTTTGCGGGAACTCACAGATACGCAGTATTTT.